What follows are 10 T cell receptor beta chains derived from one specimen sequenced in a study of T and B cells in COVID-19 patients. TRB was amplified from about 250-500 ng of blood genomic DNA. Multiplex PCR with BIOMED2 TRB-A/B primer pools amplified TRB rearrangements. TCRdb analysed the multiplex PCR reads with MiXCR anew, one entry per CDR3 protein. This sample has around 15,000 distinct CDR3 sequences, with under 30% found just once. The sequencing sample was made of blood. All receptors come from a human donor who had recovered from COVID-19.

This clonotype occurred many times. The rearrangement uses TRBV5-6 and TRBJ2-6; D ambiguous. Per the germline V gene, CDR1 is SGHDT and CDR2 is YYEEEE. This CDR3 has 16 residues. Trimming pared 4 bases from V and 2 bases from J, leaving 13 bases between. CDR3 DNA sequence: TGTGCCAGCAGCCTATCTGTCCTCCCTGGGGCCAACGTCCTGACTTTC. This encodes CASSLSVLPGANVLTF.

V is TRBV6-2 or TRBV6-3 and J is TRBJ2-1; TRBD1 agrees at 8 bases. Germline V CDR1 and CDR2: MNHEY, SVGEGT. This CDR3 is built from 20 residues. V lost 2 bases, J lost 7 bases, and 22 bases stayed unmatched. For the CDR3, the DNA is TGTGCCAGCAGTTACCCCGCAACTCCAGGGACAGGTGAAAGCCTTAATGAGCAGTTCTTC. Its translation is CASSYPATPGTGESLNEQFF.

There are a few counts of this clonotype. This chain connects TRBV20-1 to TRBJ2-7; D gene ambiguous. Germline CDR1 reads DFQATT; CDR2 reads SNEGSKA (reference sequence). V was trimmed by 3 bases and J by 0 bases, leaving 0 bases between them. The length of the CDR3 is 10 residues. CDR3 loop: CSASSYEQYF. The DNA of the CDR3 is TGCAGTGCTAGCTCCTACGAGCAGTACTTC.

The chain employs TRBV10-1 and TRBJ2-2, with TRBD2 as a possible D gene (5 bases). The length of the CDR3 is 15 residues. Germline CDR1 and CDR2: WNHNN and SYGVQD (reference sequence). Trimming shortened V by 3 bases and J by 0 bases, and 8 bases separated the two germline ends. The chain's CDR3 is CASSDEGPNTGELFF. In DNA, the CDR3 is TGCGCCAGCAGTGATGAGGGTCCGAACACCGGGGAGCTGTTTTTT.

This clonotype was picked up many times. V usage is TRBV27 and J usage is TRBJ1-3; D is unresolved. The CDR3 runs 16 residues. CDR1 and CDR2 (germline): MNHEY, SMNVEV (reference sequence). With 4 bases removed from V and 0 bases from J, the gap between germline ends came to 13 bases. In DNA, the CDR3 is TGTGCCAGCAGTTCGCGGCCGCTCTACTCTGGAAACACCATATATTTT. This encodes CASSSRPLYSGNTIYF.

This clonotype has just a few counts. This chain connects TRBV10-3 to TRBJ2-5; 9 bases are a match to TRBD2. This CDR3 spans 12 amino acids. V lost 10 bases to trimming and J lost 5 bases; unmatched junction nucleotides: 5. Looked up from germline, CDR1 is ENHRY and CDR2 is SYGVKD. The CDR3 DNA is TGTGCCACCGGGACTAGCAGTGAGACCCAGTACTTC. Protein: CATGTSSETQYF.

The gene calls are TRBV20-1 and TRBJ2-3; 7 bases line up with TRBD2. Germline trimming cut 1 base from V and 3 bases from J; bases unmatched to any gene: 7. Germline V gene lookup returns CDR1 DFQATT and CDR2 SNEGSKA (reference sequence). The CDR3 totals 15 residues. The CDR3 DNA sequence: TGCAGTGCTAGAGGGACTAGATCAGCGACAGATACGCAGTATTTT. It codes for CSARGTRSATDTQYF.

This chain joins TRBV30 and TRBJ1-2; TRBD1 is a possible D gene (5 bases). Germline CDR1 is GTSNPN and CDR2 is SVGIG (reference sequence). The CDR3 is 14 residues long. V lost 4 bases and J lost 8, with 20 bases in between. The CDR3 protein is CAWIRSRGAEGYTF. The CDR3 DNA follows: TGTGCCTGGATCAGGTCAAGGGGCGCGGAGGGCTACACCTTC. Complete variable domain (other parts from reference TRBV30 and TRBJ1-2): SQTIHQWPATLVQPVGSPLSLECTVEGTSNPNLYWYRQAAGRGLQLLFYSVGIGQISSEVPQNLSASRPQDRQFILSSKKLLLSDSGFYLCAWIRSRGAEGYTFGSGTRLTVV.

In its sample, this clonotype is medium-sized. The chain joins TRBV12-3 or TRBV12-4 to TRBJ2-2, with 7 bases matching TRBD1. This CDR3 is 15 amino acids long. The V and J ends lost 3 bases and 5 bases, in that order; junction bases with no gene match: 6. The DNA for the CDR3 is TGTGCCAGCAGTTTGTACAGGGGCGTGACCGGGGAGCTGTTTTTT. It codes for CASSLYRGVTGELFF.

This clonotype rates as medium-sized. This rearrangement joins TRBV19 to TRBJ1-6, with D perhaps TRBD1 (5 bases). Trimming pared 2 bases from V and 10 bases from J, leaving 15 bases between. The CDR3 has 15 residues. CDR1 and CDR2 from the germline V gene are LNHDA and SQIVND (reference sequence). The CDR3 DNA follows: TGTGCCAGTAGTATATTGCGGGGGGGGGTCTCACCCCTCCACTTT. It encodes CASSILRGGVSPLHF.